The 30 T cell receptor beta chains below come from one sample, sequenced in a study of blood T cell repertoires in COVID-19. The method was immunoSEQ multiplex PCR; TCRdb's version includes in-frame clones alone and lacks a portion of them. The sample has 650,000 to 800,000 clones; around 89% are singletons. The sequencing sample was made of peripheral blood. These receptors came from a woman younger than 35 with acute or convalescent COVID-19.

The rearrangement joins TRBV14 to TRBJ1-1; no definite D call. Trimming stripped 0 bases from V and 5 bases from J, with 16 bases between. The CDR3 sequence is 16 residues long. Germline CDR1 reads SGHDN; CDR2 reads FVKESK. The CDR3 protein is CASSQDVIGRTTEAFF. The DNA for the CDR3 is TGTGCCAGCAGCCAAGATGTAATAGGGAGGACTACTGAAGCTTTCTTT.

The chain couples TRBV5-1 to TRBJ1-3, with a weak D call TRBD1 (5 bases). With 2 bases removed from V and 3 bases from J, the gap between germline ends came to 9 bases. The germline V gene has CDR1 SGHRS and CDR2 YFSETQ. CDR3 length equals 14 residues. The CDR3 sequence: CASSFGRDGNTIYF. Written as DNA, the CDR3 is TGCGCCAGCAGCTTTGGCAGGGATGGAAACACCATATATTTT.

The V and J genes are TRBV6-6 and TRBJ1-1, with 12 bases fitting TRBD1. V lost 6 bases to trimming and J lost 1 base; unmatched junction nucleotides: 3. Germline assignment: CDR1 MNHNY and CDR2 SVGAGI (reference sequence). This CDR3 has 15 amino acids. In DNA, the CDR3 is TGTGCCAGCAGGCGGGACAGGGGGCGGAACACTGAAGCTTTCTTT. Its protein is CASRRDRGRNTEAFF.

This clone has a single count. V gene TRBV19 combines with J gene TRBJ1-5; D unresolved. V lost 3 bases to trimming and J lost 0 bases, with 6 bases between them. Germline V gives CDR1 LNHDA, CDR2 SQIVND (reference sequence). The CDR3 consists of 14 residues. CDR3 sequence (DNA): TGTGCCAGTAGTATTCAAATTAGCAATCAGCCCCAGCATTTT. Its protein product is CASSIQISNQPQHF.

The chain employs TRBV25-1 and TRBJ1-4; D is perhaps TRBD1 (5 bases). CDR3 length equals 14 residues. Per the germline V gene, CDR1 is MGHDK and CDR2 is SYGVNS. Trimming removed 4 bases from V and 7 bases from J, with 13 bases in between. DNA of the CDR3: TGTGCCAGCAGTGCCTGGGGGGGTGGTGAAAAACTGTTTTTT. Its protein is CASSAWGGGEKLFF.

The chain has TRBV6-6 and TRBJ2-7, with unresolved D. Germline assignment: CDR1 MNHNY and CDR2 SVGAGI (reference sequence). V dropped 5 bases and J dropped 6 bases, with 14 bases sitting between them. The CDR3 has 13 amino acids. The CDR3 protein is CASSPRMLGEQYF. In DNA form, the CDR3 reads TGTGCCAGCAGTCCGAGGATGTTGGGCGAGCAGTACTTC.

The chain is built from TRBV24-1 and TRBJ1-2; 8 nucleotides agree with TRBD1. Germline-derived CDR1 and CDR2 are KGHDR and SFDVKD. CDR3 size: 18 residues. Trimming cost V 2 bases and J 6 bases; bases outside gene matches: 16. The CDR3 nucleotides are TGTGCCACCAGTGATTCCCGGACAGGGCCACCTAACTTTCATGGCTACACCTTC. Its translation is CATSDSRTGPPNFHGYTF.

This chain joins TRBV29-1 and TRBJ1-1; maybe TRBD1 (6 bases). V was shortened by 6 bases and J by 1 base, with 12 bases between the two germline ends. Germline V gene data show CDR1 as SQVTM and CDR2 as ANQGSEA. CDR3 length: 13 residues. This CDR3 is CSVTWTANTEAFF. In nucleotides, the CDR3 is TGCAGCGTGACATGGACAGCGAACACTGAAGCTTTCTTT.

The DNA of the CDR3 is TGTGCCAGCAGCTTATCTGGGACTTATGCAGATACGCAGTATTTT. Its protein is CASSLSGTYADTQYF. The rearrangement links TRBV7-3 to TRBJ2-3, with D perhaps TRBD2 (6 bases). This CDR3 comprises 15 residues. The germline V gene has CDR1 SGHTA and CDR2 FQGTGA. V was trimmed by 2 bases and J by 4 bases, leaving 13 bases between them.

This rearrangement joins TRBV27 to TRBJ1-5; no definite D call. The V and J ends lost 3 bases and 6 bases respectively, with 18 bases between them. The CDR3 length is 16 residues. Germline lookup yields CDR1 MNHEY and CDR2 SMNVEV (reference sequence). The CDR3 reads CASSLWYAEGGQPQHF. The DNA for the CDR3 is TGTGCCAGCAGTTTGTGGTATGCTGAGGGCGGTCAGCCCCAGCATTTT.

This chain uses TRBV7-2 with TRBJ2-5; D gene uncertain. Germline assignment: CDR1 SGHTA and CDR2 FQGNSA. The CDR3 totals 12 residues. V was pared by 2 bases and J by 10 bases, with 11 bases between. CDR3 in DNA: TGTGCCAGCAGCTTATCCCCCCGTATCCAGTACTTC. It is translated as CASSLSPRIQYF.

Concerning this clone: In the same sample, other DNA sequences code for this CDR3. The CDR3 region has the DNA TGTGCCAGCAGTTCATTCTATGGCTACACCTTC. Amino acids: CASSSFYGYTF. V usage is TRBV6-5 and J usage is TRBJ1-2; no reliable D call. Deletions cut 4 bases from V and 4 bases from J, with 4 bases between. Germline V gene sequence: CDR1 MNHEY, CDR2 SVGAGI. There are 11 residues in the CDR3.

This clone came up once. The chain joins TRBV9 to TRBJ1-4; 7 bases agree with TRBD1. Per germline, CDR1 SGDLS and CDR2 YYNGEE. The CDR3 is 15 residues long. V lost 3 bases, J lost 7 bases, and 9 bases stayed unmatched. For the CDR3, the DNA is TGTGCCAGCAGCGGGCCCACAGGGGCGATTGAAAAACTGTTTTTT. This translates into CASSGPTGAIEKLFF.

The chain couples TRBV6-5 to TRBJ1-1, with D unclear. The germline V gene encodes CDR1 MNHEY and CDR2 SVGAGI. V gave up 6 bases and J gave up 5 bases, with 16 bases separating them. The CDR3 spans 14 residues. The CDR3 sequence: CASRGGLTGTEAFF. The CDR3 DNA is TGTGCCAGCAGGGGTGGACTGACGGGGACTGAAGCTTTCTTT.

CDR3: CASSLSRGSYNEQFF. CDR3 nucleotide sequence: TGTGCCAGCAGCTTAAGCAGGGGTTCCTACAATGAGCAGTTCTTC. The J gene is TRBJ2-1, the V gene TRBV7-9; TRBD1 might be the D (6 bases). V was cut by 2 bases and J by 1 base, with 9 bases left in between. The CDR3 length is 15 residues. Germline-derived CDR1 and CDR2 are SEHNR and FQNEAQ (reference sequence). Complete variable domain (other parts from reference TRBV7-9 and TRBJ2-1): DTGVSQNPRHKITKRGQNVTFRCDPISEHNRLYWYRQTLGQGPEFLTYFQNEAQLEKSRLLSDRFSAERPKGSFSTLEIQRTEQGDSAMYLCASSLSRGSYNEQFFGPGTRLTVL.

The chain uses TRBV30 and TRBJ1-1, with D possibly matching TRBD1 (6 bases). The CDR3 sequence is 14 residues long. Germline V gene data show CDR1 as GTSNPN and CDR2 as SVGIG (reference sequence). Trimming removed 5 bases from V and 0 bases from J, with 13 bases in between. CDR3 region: CAWGWGGLNTEAFF. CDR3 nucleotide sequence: TGTGCCTGGGGTTGGGGGGGCCTGAACACTGAAGCTTTCTTT.

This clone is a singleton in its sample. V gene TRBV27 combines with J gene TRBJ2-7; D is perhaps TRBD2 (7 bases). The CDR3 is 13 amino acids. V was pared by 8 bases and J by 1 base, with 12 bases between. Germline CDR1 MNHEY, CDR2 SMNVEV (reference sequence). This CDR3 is CASGGGVSYEQYF. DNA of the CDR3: TGTGCCAGCGGAGGGGGGGTTTCCTACGAGCAGTACTTC.

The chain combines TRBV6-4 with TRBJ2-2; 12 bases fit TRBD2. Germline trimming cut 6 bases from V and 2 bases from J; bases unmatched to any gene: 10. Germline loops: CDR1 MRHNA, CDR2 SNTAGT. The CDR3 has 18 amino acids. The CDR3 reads CASRQRLAGEENTGELFF. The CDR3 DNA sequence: TGTGCCAGCAGACAAAGACTAGCGGGGGAGGAAAACACCGGGGAGCTGTTTTTT.

CDR3 DNA: TGCGCCAGCAGCTTGGACAGGGGCGGGGAGCTGTTTTTT. Translated, it gives CASSLDRGGELFF. V is TRBV5-1 and J is TRBJ2-2; 7 bases are a match to TRBD1. In germline, CDR1 is SGHRS, CDR2 YFSETQ. This CDR3 is 13 amino acids long. V dropped 0 bases and J dropped 7; count of bases not matched to a gene: 0.

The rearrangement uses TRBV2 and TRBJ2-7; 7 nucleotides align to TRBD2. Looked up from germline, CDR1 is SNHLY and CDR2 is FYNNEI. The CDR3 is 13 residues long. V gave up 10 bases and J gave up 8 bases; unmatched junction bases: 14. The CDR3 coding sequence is TGTGCCACCAAAGGACTAGAGGGGAACAAGCAGTACTTC. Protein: CATKGLEGNKQYF. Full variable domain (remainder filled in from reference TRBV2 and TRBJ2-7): EPEVTQTPSHQVTQMGQEVILRCVPISNHLYFYWYRQILGQKVEFLVSFYNNEISEKSEIFDDQFSVERPDGSNFTLKIRSTKLEDSAMYFCATKGLEGNKQYFGPGTRLTVT.

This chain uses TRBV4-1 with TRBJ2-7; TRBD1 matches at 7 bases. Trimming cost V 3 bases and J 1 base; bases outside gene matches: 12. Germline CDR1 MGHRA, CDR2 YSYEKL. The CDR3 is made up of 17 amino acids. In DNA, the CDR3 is TGCGCCAGCAGCCATCGCTCCGGGACAGAGTTATCCTACGAGCAGTACTTC. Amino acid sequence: CASSHRSGTELSYEQYF.

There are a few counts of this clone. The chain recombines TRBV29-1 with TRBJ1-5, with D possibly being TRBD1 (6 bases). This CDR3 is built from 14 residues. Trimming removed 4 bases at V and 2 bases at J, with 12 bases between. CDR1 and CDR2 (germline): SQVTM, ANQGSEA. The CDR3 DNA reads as TGCAGCGTTGTATGGGGGGGCGGCAATCAGCCCCAGCATTTT. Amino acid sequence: CSVVWGGGNQPQHF.

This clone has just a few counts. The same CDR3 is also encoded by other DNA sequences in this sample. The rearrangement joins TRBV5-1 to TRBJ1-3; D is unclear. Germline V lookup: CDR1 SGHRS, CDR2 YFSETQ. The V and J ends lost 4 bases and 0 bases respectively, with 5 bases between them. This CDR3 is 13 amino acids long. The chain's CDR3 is CASSPDSGNTIYF. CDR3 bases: TGCGCCAGCAGCCCAGACTCTGGAAACACCATATATTTT.

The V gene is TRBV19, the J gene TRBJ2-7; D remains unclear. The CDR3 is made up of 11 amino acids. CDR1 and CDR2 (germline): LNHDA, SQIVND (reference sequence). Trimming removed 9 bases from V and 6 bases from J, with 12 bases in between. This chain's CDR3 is CASRSPSEQYF. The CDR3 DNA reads TGTGCCAGCCGGTCACCCTCCGAGCAGTACTTC.

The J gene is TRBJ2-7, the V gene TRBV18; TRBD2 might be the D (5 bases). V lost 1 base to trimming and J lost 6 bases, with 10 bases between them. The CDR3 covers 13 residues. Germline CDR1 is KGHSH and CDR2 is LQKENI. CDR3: CASSPRERSEQYF. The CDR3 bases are TGTGCCAGCTCACCACGGGAGCGAAGCGAGCAGTACTTC.

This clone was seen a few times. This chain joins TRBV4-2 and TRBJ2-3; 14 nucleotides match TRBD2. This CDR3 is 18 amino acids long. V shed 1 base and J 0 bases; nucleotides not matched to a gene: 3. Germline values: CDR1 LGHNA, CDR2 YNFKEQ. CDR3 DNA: TGTGCCAGCAGCCAAGGACTAGCGGGGGGGCCTAGCACAGATACGCAGTATTTT. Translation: CASSQGLAGGPSTDTQYF.

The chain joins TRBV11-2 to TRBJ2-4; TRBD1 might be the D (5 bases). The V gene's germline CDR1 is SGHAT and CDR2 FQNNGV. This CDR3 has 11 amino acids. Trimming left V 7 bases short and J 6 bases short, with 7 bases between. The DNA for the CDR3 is TGTGCCAGCACCACAGGAAACATTCAGTACTTC. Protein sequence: CASTTGNIQYF.

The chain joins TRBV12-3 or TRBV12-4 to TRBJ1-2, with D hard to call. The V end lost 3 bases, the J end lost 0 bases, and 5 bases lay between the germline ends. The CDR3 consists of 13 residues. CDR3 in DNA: TGTGCCAGCAGTTTCACAACTAACTATGGCTACACCTTC. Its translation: CASSFTTNYGYTF.

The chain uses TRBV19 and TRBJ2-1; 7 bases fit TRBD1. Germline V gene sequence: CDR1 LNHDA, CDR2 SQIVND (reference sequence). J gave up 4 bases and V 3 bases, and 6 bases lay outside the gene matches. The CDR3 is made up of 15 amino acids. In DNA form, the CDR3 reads TGTGCCAGTAGTATTAGAGGGGACAGTTACAATGAGCAGTTCTTC. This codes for CASSIRGDSYNEQFF.

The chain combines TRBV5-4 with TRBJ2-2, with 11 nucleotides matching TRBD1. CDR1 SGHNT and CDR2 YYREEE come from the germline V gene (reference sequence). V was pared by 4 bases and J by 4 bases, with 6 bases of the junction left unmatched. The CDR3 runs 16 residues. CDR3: CASSRRDRGSTGELFF. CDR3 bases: TGTGCCAGCAGCCGCCGGGACAGGGGGAGCACCGGGGAGCTGTTTTTT.